Listed below are T cell receptor beta chains from one sample, sequenced in a study of blood T cell repertoires in COVID-19. Profiled with immunoSEQ multiplex PCR; TCRdb holds only in-frame clones, not every one. This sample has tens of thousands of clones, with under 90% found just once. The specimen sequenced was peripheral blood. These TCRs come from a human donor in a cohort sampled during active COVID-19. Both conserved end residues are part of each CDR3. Each record gives: V gene, CDR3 length, CDR3 protein.

>TRBV10-1|13
CASSLAGGDEQYF
>TRBV5-1|20
CASSLDWGTSGGNPQYEQYF
>TRBV19|17
CASTSRDRGGGRTEAFF
>TRBV6-5|14
CASTEGVPAYGYTF
>TRBV18|17
CASSRRYFQGFKNIQYF
>TRBV5-1|12
CASSFGTGELFF
>TRBV30|14
CAWSPTTSTDTQYF
>TRBV6-2/TRBV6-3|15
CASSYLTGGSETQYF
>TRBV11-2|14
CASSLWQVGETQYF
>TRBV19|15
CASTPRRGLNYGYTF
>TRBV29-1|14
CSVGDRGQGQPQHF
>TRBV19|14
CASSPDRGTGTQYF
>TRBV29-1|14
CSVGLAVNTGELFF
>TRBV7-9|17
CASSATGGGGALDTQYF
>TRBV18|14
CASSPKEGNYGYTF
>TRBV6-2/TRBV6-3|16
CASSYPSYSGANVLTF